Each of the 11 T cell receptor beta chains below was sequenced from the same sample in a study of T cell changes during pregnancy in multiple sclerosis. Assay: immunoSEQ multiplex PCR; the TCRdb copy retains only in-frame clones and omits some. The sample lists under 75,000 clones, about nine tenths seen once, with about 2.3% in the top ten. This sample comprised peripheral blood, obtained in the first trimester of pregnancy. The receptor set was obtained from a female donor with multiple sclerosis, enrolled in a pregnancy study.

This clone was seen once. This sequence joins TRBV10-3 and TRBJ2-3; no firm D call. This CDR3 region has 12 residues. The V and J ends lost 6 bases and 6 bases respectively, with 10 bases between them. The germline gives CDR1 ENHRY, CDR2 SYGVKD. As DNA, the CDR3 is TGTGCCATCAGGAATAGTGAGGATACGCAGTATTTT. The encoded protein is CAIRNSEDTQYF.

The rearrangement uses TRBV29-1 and TRBJ1-5, with D hard to call. Trimming stripped 6 bases from V and 2 bases from J, with 11 bases between. The CDR3 totals 13 residues. Per the germline V gene, CDR1 is SQVTM and CDR2 is ANQGSEA. In nucleotides, the CDR3 is TGCAGCGTGCAACACGGGGGCAATCAGCCCCAGCATTTT. It codes for CSVQHGGNQPQHF.

The rearrangement joins TRBV7-9 to TRBJ2-5, with TRBD2 as a possible D gene (5 bases). Looked up from germline, CDR1 is SEHNR and CDR2 is FQNEAQ (reference sequence). V lost 7 bases, J lost 3 bases, and 15 bases lay in between. CDR3 length: 14 amino acids. CDR3 in DNA: TGTGCCAGCACGCGCAGAGGGCAGGAAGAGACCCAGTACTTC. This sequence encodes CASTRRGQEETQYF.

The genes are TRBV19 and TRBJ2-7; D remains ambiguous. This CDR3 has 14 amino acids. Per germline, CDR1 LNHDA and CDR2 SQIVND (reference sequence). V lost 6 bases and J 4 bases, leaving 16 bases between the germline ends. The CDR3: CASSTLVSNYEQYF. The DNA of the CDR3 is TGTGCCAGTAGCACCCTAGTTTCCAATTACGAGCAGTACTTC.

The chain carries TRBV28 and TRBJ2-7, with TRBD1 matching 7 bases. The germline CDR1 and CDR2 sequences are MDHEN and SYDVKM. CDR3 length equals 14 residues. V lost 6 bases, J lost 3 bases, and 8 bases stayed unmatched. The CDR3 here is CASRSQAGGYEQYF. DNA of the CDR3: TGTGCCAGCAGAAGCCAGGCAGGGGGCTACGAGCAGTACTTC.

This clone has a single count. V gene TRBV5-1 combines with J gene TRBJ2-3; D is perhaps TRBD2 (6 bases). The CDR3 totals 16 residues. Trimming shortened V by 0 bases and J by 3 bases, and 14 bases separated the two germline ends. Germline V lookup: CDR1 SGHRS, CDR2 YFSETQ. This chain's CDR3 is CASSLAGTGYTDTQYF. The CDR3, as DNA: TGCGCCAGCAGCTTGGCCGGGACTGGTTATACAGATACGCAGTATTTT.

The gene calls are TRBV10-3 and TRBJ2-7, with a weak D call TRBD1 (7 bases). The germline V gene has CDR1 ENHRY and CDR2 SYGVKD. V was cut by 7 bases and J by 5 bases, with 21 bases left in between. The CDR3 contains 15 residues. The CDR3 spells CAITDRDSTRHEQYF. The CDR3 nucleotides are TGTGCCATCACCGACAGGGACTCCACGCGGCACGAGCAGTACTTC.

This chain connects TRBV28 to TRBJ1-1, with D unclear. There are 14 residues in the CDR3. Trimming cost V 8 bases and J 5 bases, with 18 bases left between them. Germline CDR1 is MDHEN and CDR2 is SYDVKM. DNA of the CDR3: TGTGCCAGCCTCAGAGGAGCACTAAGGACTGAAGCTTTCTTT. Translating gives CASLRGALRTEAFF.

The rearrangement joins TRBV2 to TRBJ2-7; no firm D call. Germline V CDR1 and CDR2: SNHLY, FYNNEI. The CDR3 is 11 amino acids. Between the trimmed V and J ends, which lost 6 bases and 1 base, there was a span of 4 bases. The CDR3 reads CASSPSYEQYF. The CDR3, as DNA: TGTGCCAGCAGCCCATCCTACGAGCAGTACTTC.

CDR3 loop: CASSSSEGFYGYTF. The DNA of the CDR3 is TGTGCCAGCAGCTCCAGCGAAGGTTTCTATGGCTACACCTTC. V and J are TRBV11-2 and TRBJ1-2; no clear D gene. CDR1 SGHAT and CDR2 FQNNGV come from the germline V gene. This CDR3 is built from 14 residues. The V end lost 4 bases, the J end lost 4 bases, and 13 bases lay between the germline ends.

This chain links TRBV6-5 with TRBJ2-1; TRBD1 is a possible D gene (5 bases). Trimming cost V 4 bases and J 9 bases, with 16 bases left between them. The CDR3 spans 14 residues. In germline, CDR1 is MNHEY, CDR2 SVGAGI. The chain's CDR3 is CASSLLQARGEQFF. DNA of the CDR3: TGTGCCAGCAGTTTACTTCAGGCTAGGGGTGAGCAGTTCTTC.